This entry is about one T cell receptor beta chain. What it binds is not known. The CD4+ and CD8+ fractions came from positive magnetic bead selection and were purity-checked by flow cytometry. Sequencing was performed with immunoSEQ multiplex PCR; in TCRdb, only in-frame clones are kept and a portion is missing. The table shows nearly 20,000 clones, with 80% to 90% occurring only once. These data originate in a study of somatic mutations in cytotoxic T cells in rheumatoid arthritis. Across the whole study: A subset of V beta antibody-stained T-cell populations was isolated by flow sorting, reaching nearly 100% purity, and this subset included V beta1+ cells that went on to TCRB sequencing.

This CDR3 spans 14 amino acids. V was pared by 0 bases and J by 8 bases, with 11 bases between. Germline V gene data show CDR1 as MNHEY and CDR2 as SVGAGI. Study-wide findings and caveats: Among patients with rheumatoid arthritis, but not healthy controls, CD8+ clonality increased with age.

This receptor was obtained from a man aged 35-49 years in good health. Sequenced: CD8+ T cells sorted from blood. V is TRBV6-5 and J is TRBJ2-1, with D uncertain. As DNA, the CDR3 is TGTGCCAGCAGTTACTCGTGGAAGGTGGATGAGCAGTTCTTC. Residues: CASSYSWKVDEQFF.